This TCR beta chain was sequenced during a study of T cell responses to AZD1222 COVID-19 vaccine. Sequencing used immunoSEQ multiplex PCR; TCRdb keeps in-frame clones, though not all of them. The sample has some 200,000 clones, less than 95% seen once. The CDR3 loop spans 15 amino acids. V shed 0 bases, J shed 2 bases, and the junction held 5 bases outside the gene matches. CDR1 and CDR2 (germline): SGDLS, YYNGEE. This chain uses TRBV9 with TRBJ2-7, with 7 bases that match TRBD1. The sample consisted of peripheral blood, taken 28 days after the second dose of the MenACWY control vaccine. This receptor was identified in an adult who received the MenACWY meningococcal vaccine as a control. CDR3 sequence: CASSVAGTDAYEQYF. CDR3 in DNA: TGTGCCAGCAGCGTAGCCGGGACAGACGCCTACGAGCAGTACTTC.